Below are 17 T cell receptor beta chains sequenced from a single sample in a study of T cell changes during pregnancy in multiple sclerosis. Sequenced by immunoSEQ multiplex PCR; TCRdb stores in-frame clones only, minus some. The data contain about 40,000 clones, 88% of them singletons. The sample in question was peripheral blood, obtained in the first trimester of pregnancy. These receptors were taken from a female donor in good health, enrolled as a control in a pregnancy study.

This chain links TRBV19 with TRBJ1-5, with 9 bases fitting TRBD1. Germline loops: CDR1 LNHDA, CDR2 SQIVND (reference sequence). The CDR3 runs 16 residues. V lost 7 bases and J lost 6; bases outside the gene matches: 13. The DNA for the CDR3 is TGTGCCAGTAAGTCCAGCAGGACAGGGGAATCTCAGCCCCAGCATTTT. Amino acids: CASKSSRTGESQPQHF.

This clone was seen only once. The genes are TRBV9 and TRBJ1-2; 7 bases fit TRBD1. Germline values: CDR1 SGDLS, CDR2 YYNGEE. The CDR3 has 18 amino acids. Trimming at V came to 3 bases and at J to 4 bases, leaving 18 bases not matched to a gene. For the CDR3, the DNA is TGTGCCAGCAGCGGAGACCCCGACAGGGACCCTCCTAGCTATGGCTACACCTTC. It translates to CASSGDPDRDPPSYGYTF. The full variable domain, its missing parts supplied by reference TRBV9 and TRBJ1-2, is DSGVTQTPKHLITATGQRVTLRCSPRSGDLSVYWYQQSLDQGLQFLIQYYNGEERAKGNILERFSAQQFPDLHSELNLSSLELGDSALYFCASSGDPDRDPPSYGYTFGSGTRLTVV.

The V gene is TRBV7-2, the J gene TRBJ1-2; possibly TRBD1 for D (5 bases). CDR1 is SGHTA, CDR2 FQGNSA, per germline. This CDR3 is 15 amino acids long. V lost 5 bases and J lost 8, with 21 bases in between. The DNA for the CDR3 is TGTGCCAGCAGCACAGCTACGTCGGCACAGGAAGGCTACACCTTC. Translating gives CASSTATSAQEGYTF.

The V and J genes are TRBV7-9 and TRBJ2-7, with 7 bases that match TRBD1. Germline V lookup: CDR1 SEHNR, CDR2 FQNEAQ (reference sequence). The junction had 6 bases not matched to a gene; V was cut back by 3 bases and J by 1 base. The CDR3 is 15 amino acids. DNA of the CDR3: TGTGCCAGCAGCTTGGGGTCCAGGGGGTCCTACGAGCAGTACTTC. Translating gives CASSLGSRGSYEQYF.

The chain is built from TRBV9 and TRBJ2-3; 7 bases match TRBD2. The length of the CDR3 is 14 residues. The germline CDR1 and CDR2 sequences are SGDLS and YYNGEE. V gave up 4 bases and J gave up 3 bases; unmatched junction bases: 5. CDR3: CASSPRTRTDTQYF. The CDR3 coding sequence is TGTGCCAGCAGCCCCCGGACTAGAACAGATACGCAGTATTTT.

V is TRBV4-2 and J is TRBJ2-7, with 8 bases matching TRBD2. The CDR3 contains 16 residues. Germline V lookup: CDR1 LGHNA, CDR2 YNFKEQ. The V gene end was trimmed by 1 base and the J gene end by 1 base; junction bases not matched to a gene: 6. The CDR3 region has the DNA TGTGCCAGCAGCCAAGGAGCGGGGGACGTGTCCTACGAGCAGTACTTC. Translated: CASSQGAGDVSYEQYF.

The chain recombines TRBV7-2 with TRBJ2-6; 9 bases fit TRBD1. The V and J ends lost 5 bases and 8 bases, in that order; junction bases with no gene match: 10. Germline V gene sequence: CDR1 SGHTA, CDR2 FQGNSA. This CDR3 region has 16 residues. The CDR3 here is CASSPNRGRGTNVLTF. For the CDR3, the DNA is TGTGCCAGCAGCCCGAACAGGGGGCGAGGGACCAACGTCCTGACTTTC.

The chain links TRBV7-9 to TRBJ2-5; maybe TRBD2 (7 bases). This CDR3 is built from 16 residues. In germline, CDR1 is SEHNR, CDR2 FQNEAQ (reference sequence). Trimming left V 7 bases short and J 0 bases short, with 18 bases between. Written as DNA, the CDR3 is TGTGCCAGCATGGGGGGGCGCGAGGCGTACCAAGAGACCCAGTACTTC. It specifies CASMGGREAYQETQYF.

The chain combines TRBV7-7 with TRBJ2-2, with 8 bases aligning to TRBD1. This CDR3 is built from 16 residues. Germline V lookup: CDR1 SSHAT, CDR2 FNYEAQ (reference sequence). V dropped 2 bases and J dropped 4; count of bases not matched to a gene: 6. For the CDR3, the DNA is TGTGCCAGCAGCTTAAGGCAGGGGGCGGGCACCGGGGAGCTGTTTTTT. It is translated as CASSLRQGAGTGELFF.

This clone was detected only once. The rearrangement uses TRBV12-5 and TRBJ2-7; TRBD2 is a possible D gene (5 bases). Germline lookup yields CDR1 LGHNT and CDR2 FRNRAP. The CDR3 length is 14 residues. V lost 1 base, J lost 1 base, and 8 bases lay in between. The CDR3 DNA is TGTGCTAGTGGTTTGGGGACGGGGTCCTACGAGCAGTACTTC. It is translated as CASGLGTGSYEQYF.

This clone came up once. This chain uses TRBV11-2 with TRBJ2-3; D is perhaps TRBD2 (6 bases). Germline V gene lookup returns CDR1 SGHAT and CDR2 FQNNGV. The CDR3 has 15 residues. Trimming left V 5 bases short and J 1 base short, with 13 bases between. Here the CDR3 DNA reads TGTGCCAGCAGCCCCCCCGGGAGCTGCACAGATACGCAGTATTTT. It translates to CASSPPGSCTDTQYF.

The chain couples TRBV30 to TRBJ1-1; D ambiguous. Deletions cut 1 base from V and 1 base from J, with 10 bases between. The CDR3 is 14 amino acids. Germline V gene lookup returns CDR1 GTSNPN and CDR2 SVGIG (reference sequence). The CDR3 bases are TGTGCCTGGAGTGGGCGGGTTACGAACACTGAAGCTTTCTTT. Translating it yields CAWSGRVTNTEAFF.

The table lists this clone with a count of one. V gene TRBV4-1 combines with J gene TRBJ1-1; perhaps TRBD1 as D (5 bases). Germline V gene lookup returns CDR1 MGHRA and CDR2 YSYEKL. V gave up 3 bases and J gave up 6 bases, with 17 bases separating them. The CDR3 has 15 residues. CDR3 coding DNA: TGCGCCAGCAGCCACCTACAGACAGAAATCGCTGAAGCTTTCTTT. It yields the protein CASSHLQTEIAEAFF.

The chain joins TRBV5-5 to TRBJ2-7, with D possibly being TRBD1 (5 bases). Germline values: CDR1 SGHKS, CDR2 YYEKEE (reference sequence). Trimming pared 6 bases from V and 1 base from J, leaving 17 bases between. This CDR3 is 15 amino acids long. CDR3 amino acids: CASKMTEQLSYEQYF. For the CDR3, the DNA is TGTGCCAGCAAAATGACAGAGCAACTGTCCTACGAGCAGTACTTC.

The chain uses TRBV6-4 and TRBJ1-6; the match to TRBD1 covers 7 bases. CDR1 is MRHNA, CDR2 SNTAGT, per germline. This CDR3 is 14 amino acids long. Germline trimming cut 3 bases from V and 6 bases from J; bases unmatched to any gene: 2. Written as DNA, the CDR3 is TGTGCCAGCAGTGAGGGACAGCCTAATTCACCCCTCCACTTT. Translated: CASSEGQPNSPLHF.

The chain recombines TRBV28 with TRBJ1-5; D is undetermined. This CDR3 is built from 15 residues. V lost 2 bases and J 6 bases, leaving 14 bases between the germline ends. Germline values: CDR1 MDHEN, CDR2 SYDVKM. The CDR3 bases are TGTGCCAGCAGTTTAACGACAAGGCCCGTTCAGCCCCAGCATTTT. Protein sequence: CASSLTTRPVQPQHF. The full variable domain, in which reference TRBV28 and TRBJ1-5 provide the parts outside the CDR3, is DVKVTQSSRYLVKRTGEKVFLECVQDMDHENMFWYRQDPGLGLRLIYFSYDVKMKEKGDIPEGYSVSREKKERFSLILESASTNQTSMYLCASSLTTRPVQPQHFGDGTRLSIL.

The rearrangement uses TRBV5-4 and TRBJ2-7; 16 nucleotides line up with TRBD2. Trimming at V came to 3 bases and at J to 6 bases, leaving 9 bases not matched to a gene. Germline V gene sequence: CDR1 SGHNT, CDR2 YYREEE (reference sequence). The CDR3 length is 17 residues. CDR3 in DNA: TGTGCCAGCAGCTCGGGACTAGCGGGGGGGAGGGGTGGCGAGCAGTACTTC. Its translation is CASSSGLAGGRGGEQYF.